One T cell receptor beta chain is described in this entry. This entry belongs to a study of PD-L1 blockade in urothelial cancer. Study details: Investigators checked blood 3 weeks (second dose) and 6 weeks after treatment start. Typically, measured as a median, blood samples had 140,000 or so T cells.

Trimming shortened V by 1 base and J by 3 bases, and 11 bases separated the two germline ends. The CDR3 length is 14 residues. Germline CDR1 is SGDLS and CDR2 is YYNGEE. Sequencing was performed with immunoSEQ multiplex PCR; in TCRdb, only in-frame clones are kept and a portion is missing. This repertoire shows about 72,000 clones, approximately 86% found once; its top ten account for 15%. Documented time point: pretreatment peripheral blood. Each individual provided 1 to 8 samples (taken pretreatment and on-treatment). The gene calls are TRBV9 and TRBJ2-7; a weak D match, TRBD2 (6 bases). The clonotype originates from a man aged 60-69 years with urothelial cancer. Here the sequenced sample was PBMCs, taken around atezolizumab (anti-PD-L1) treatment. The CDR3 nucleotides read TGTGCCAGCAGCGTAACCCAGGGAGGCTACGAGCAGTACTTC. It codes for CASSVTQGGYEQYF.